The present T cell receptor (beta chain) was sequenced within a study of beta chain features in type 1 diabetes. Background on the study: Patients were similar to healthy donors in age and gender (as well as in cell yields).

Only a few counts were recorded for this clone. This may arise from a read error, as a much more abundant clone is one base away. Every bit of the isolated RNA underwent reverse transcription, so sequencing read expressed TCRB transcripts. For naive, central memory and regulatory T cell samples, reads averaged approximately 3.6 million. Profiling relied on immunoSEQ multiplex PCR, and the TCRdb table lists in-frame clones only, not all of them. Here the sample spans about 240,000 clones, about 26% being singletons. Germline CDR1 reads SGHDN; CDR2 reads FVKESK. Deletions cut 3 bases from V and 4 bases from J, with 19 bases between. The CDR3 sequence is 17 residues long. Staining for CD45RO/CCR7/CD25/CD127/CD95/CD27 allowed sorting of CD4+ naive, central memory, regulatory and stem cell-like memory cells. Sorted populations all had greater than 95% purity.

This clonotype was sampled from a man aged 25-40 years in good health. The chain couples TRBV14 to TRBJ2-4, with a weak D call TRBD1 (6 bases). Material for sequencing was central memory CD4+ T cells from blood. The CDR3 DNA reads TGTGCCAGCAGCCATGGTCTTTCCGGGACACCTAAAAACATTCAGTACTTC. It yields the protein CASSHGLSGTPKNIQYF.